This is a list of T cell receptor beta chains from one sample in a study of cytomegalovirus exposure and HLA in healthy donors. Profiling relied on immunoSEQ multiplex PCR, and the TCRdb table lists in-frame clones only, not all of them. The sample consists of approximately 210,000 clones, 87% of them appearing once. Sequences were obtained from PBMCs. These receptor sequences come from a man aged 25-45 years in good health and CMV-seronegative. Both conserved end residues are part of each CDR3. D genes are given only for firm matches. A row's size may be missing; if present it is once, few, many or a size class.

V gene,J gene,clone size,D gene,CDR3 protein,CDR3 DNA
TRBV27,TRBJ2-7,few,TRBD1,CASSPDLHRGLSYEQYF,TGTGCCAGCAGCCCGGACCTTCACAGGGGTCTTTCCTACGAGCAGTACTTC
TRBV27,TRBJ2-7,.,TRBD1,CASAAGTGAYEQYF,TGTGCCAGCGCCGCCGGGACAGGGGCTTATGAGCAGTACTTC
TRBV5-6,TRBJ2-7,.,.,CASSLGLATHEQYF,TGTGCCAGCAGCTTGGGGCTAGCGACCCACGAGCAGTACTTC
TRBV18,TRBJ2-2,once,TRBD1,CASSPDRVSNTGELFF,TGTGCCAGCTCACCAGACAGGGTCTCAAACACCGGGGAGCTGTTTTTT
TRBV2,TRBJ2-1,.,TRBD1,CASRRDSYNNEQFF,TGTGCCAGCCGCCGGGACAGCTATAACAATGAGCAGTTCTTC
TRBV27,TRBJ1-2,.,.,CASSHGRYGYTF,TGTGCCAGCAGTCACGGTCGGTATGGCTACACCTTC
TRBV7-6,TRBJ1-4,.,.,CASSTGTPSEKLFF,TGTGCCAGCAGCACTGGGACACCGTCAGAAAAACTGTTTTTT
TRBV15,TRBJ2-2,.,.,CATSRWRGRANTGELFF,TGTGCCACCAGCAGATGGAGAGGCAGGGCGAACACCGGGGAGCTGTTTTTT
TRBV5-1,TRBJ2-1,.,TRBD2,CASSVAGGPDEQFF,TGCGCCAGCAGCGTAGCGGGAGGGCCGGATGAGCAGTTCTTC
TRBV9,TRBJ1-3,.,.,CASSVGANSGNTIYF,TGTGCCAGCAGCGTGGGAGCCAACTCTGGAAACACCATATATTTT
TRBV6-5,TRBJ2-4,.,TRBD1,CASRRDRSDSQYF,TGTGCCAGCAGGAGGGACAGGTCGGACAGTCAGTACTTC
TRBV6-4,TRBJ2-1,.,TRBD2,CASSDSGGANEQFF,TGTGCCAGCAGTGACAGCGGGGGGGCCAATGAGCAGTTCTTC
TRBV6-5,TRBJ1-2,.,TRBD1,CASSSIGQGRYGYTF,TGTGCCAGCAGTTCGATCGGACAGGGTCGATATGGCTACACCTTC
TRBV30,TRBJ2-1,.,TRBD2,CAWSGTSLSEQFF,TGTGCCTGGAGCGGGACTAGCTTGAGTGAGCAGTTCTTC
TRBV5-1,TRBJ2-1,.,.,CASSLGLNEQFF,TGCGCCAGCAGCTTGGGACTTAATGAGCAGTTCTTC
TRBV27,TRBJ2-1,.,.,CASSLVYAEGYNEQFF,TGTGCCAGCAGTTTAGTGTACGCGGAGGGGTACAATGAGCAGTTCTTC
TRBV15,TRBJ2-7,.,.,CATSRGRPYEQYF,TGTGCCACCTCGCGGGGACGCCCCTACGAGCAGTACTTC
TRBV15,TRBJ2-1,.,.,CATSRDLRDEQFF,TGTGCCACCAGCAGAGATCTTAGAGATGAGCAGTTCTTC
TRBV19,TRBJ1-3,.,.,CASSMGHSGNTIYF,TGTGCCAGTAGTATGGGGCACTCTGGAAACACCATATATTTT
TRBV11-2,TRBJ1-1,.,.,CASSLEGGGTEAFF,TGTGCCAGCAGCTTAGAAGGGGGAGGGACTGAAGCTTTCTTT
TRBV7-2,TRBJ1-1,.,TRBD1,CASSTGVLPEAFF,TGTGCCAGCAGTACAGGGGTCCTGCCTGAAGCTTTCTTT
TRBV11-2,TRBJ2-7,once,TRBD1,CASSRETGQGRYEQYF,TGTGCCAGCAGCCGAGAGACTGGACAGGGGCGATACGAGCAGTACTTC
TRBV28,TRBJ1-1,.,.,CASSPGQLGTEAFF,TGTGCCAGCAGCCCCGGACAGTTGGGCACTGAAGCTTTCTTT
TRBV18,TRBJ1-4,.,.,CASSLGGLNEKLFF,TGTGCCAGCTCGCTAGGAGGATTGAATGAAAAACTGTTTTTT
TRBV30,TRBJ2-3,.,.,CAWVMGATQYF,TGTGCCTGGGTGATGGGGGCTACGCAGTATTTT
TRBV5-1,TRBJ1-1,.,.,CASFGGKSMNTEAFF,TGCGCCAGCTTCGGCGGGAAGAGCATGAACACTGAAGCTTTCTTT
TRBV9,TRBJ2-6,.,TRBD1,CASSGNRGGANVLTF,TGTGCCAGCAGCGGGAACAGGGGTGGGGCCAACGTCCTGACTTTC
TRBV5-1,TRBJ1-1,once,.,CASSLEGQGTEAFF,TGCGCCAGCAGCTTGGAAGGTCAGGGAACTGAAGCTTTCTTT
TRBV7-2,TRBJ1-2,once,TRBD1,CASSPTGQPLGYTF,TGTGCCAGCAGCCCCACGGGACAGCCCCTAGGCTACACCTTC
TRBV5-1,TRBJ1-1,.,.,CASSLLRMNTEAFF,TGCGCCAGCAGCTTGCTGCGGATGAACACTGAAGCTTTCTTT
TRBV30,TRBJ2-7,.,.,CAWSKGNTYSYEQYF,TGTGCCTGGAGTAAGGGGAACACTTACTCCTACGAGCAGTACTTC
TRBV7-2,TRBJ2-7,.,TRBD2,CASSSLAGGSSEQYF,TGTGCCAGCAGCTCACTAGCGGGGGGGTCGAGCGAGCAGTACTTC
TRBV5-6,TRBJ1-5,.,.,CASSLGTIGQPQHF,TGTGCCAGCAGCTTAGGGACAATCGGTCAGCCCCAGCATTTT
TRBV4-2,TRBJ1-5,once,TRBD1,CASSQEGQGALRPQHF,TGTGCCAGCAGCCAAGAGGGACAGGGGGCTTTGCGGCCCCAGCATTTT
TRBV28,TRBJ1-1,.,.,CASSLISGVVAF,TGTGCCAGCAGTTTAATCTCGGGGGTGGTGGCGTTT
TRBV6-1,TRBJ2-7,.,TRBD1,CAIGTGGPYEQYF,TGTGCCATCGGAACAGGGGGCCCCTACGAGCAGTACTTC
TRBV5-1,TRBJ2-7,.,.,CASSLWEAYEQYF,TGCGCCAGCAGCTTGTGGGAGGCCTACGAGCAGTACTTC
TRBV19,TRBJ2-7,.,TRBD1,CASSPMGQGSYEQYF,TGTGCCAGTAGTCCTATGGGACAGGGGAGCTACGAGCAGTACTTC
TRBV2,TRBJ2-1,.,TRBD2,CASSRAGAEDEQFF,TGTGCCAGCAGTCGAGCGGGGGCAGAGGATGAGCAGTTCTTC
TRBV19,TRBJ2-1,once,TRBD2,CASTELAGGYNEQFF,TGTGCCAGTACGGAACTAGCGGGAGGATACAATGAGCAGTTCTTC
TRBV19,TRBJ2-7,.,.,CASSIWDSQEQYF,TGTGCCAGTAGTATTTGGGACTCGCAGGAGCAGTACTTC
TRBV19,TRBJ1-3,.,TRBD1,CASSTMDRVNTIYF,TGTGCCAGTAGTACCATGGACAGGGTAAACACCATATATTTT
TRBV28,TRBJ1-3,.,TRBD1,CASSLAWTGPGNTIYF,TGTGCCAGCAGTTTAGCATGGACAGGGCCAGGGAACACCATATATTTT
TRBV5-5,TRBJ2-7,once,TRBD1,CASSKWDSRSYEQYF,TGTGCCAGCAGCAAGTGGGACAGTCGCTCCTACGAGCAGTACTTC
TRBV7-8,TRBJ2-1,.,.,CASRHRDSTYNEQFF,TGTGCCAGCAGACACCGGGATTCCACCTACAATGAGCAGTTCTTC
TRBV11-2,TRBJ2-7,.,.,CASSLLSGRGPYEQYF,TGTGCCAGCAGCTTATTATCCGGGAGGGGGCCCTACGAGCAGTACTTC
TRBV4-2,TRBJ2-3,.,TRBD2,CASSQLAGRTDTQYF,TGTGCCAGCAGCCAGCTAGCGGGGCGCACAGATACGCAGTATTTT
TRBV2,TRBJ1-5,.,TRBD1,CASSFLRGQRGIGNQPQHF,TGTGCCAGCAGTTTCCTTCGGGGACAGCGTGGGATAGGCAATCAGCCCCAGCATTTT
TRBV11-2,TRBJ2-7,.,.,CASSLVVGPGQQYF,TGTGCCAGCAGCTTAGTGGTTGGGCCCGGCCAGCAGTACTTC
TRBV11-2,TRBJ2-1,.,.,CASSPVSGLGNEQFF,TGTGCCAGCAGCCCCGTATCGGGTCTCGGGAATGAGCAGTTCTTC
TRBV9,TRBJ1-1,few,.,CASSGSEAFF,TGTGCCAGCTCAGGTTCTGAAGCTTTCTTT